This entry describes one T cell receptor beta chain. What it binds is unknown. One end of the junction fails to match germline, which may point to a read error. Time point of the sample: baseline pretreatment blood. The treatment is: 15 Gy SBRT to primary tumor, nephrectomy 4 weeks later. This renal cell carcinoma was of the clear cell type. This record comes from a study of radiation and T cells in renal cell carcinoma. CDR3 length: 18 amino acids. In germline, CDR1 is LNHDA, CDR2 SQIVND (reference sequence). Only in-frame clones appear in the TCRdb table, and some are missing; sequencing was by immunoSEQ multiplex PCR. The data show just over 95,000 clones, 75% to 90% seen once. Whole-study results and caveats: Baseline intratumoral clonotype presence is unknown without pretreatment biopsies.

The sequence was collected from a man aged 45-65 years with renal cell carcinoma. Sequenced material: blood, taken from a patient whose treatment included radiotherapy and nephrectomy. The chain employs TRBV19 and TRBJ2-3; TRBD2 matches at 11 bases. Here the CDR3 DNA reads TGTGCCGGTAGACCAAGGGCTAGCGGGGGGTTTTGGACAGATACGCAGTATTTT. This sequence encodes CAGRPRASGGFWTDTQYF. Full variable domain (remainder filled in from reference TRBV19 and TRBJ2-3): DGGITQSPKYLFRKEGQNVTLSCEQNLNHDAMYWYRQDPGQGLRLIYYSQIVNDFQKGDIAEGYSVSREKKESFPLTVTSAQKNPTAFYLCAGRPRASGGFWTDTQYFGPGTRLTVL.